The following is a TCR beta chain sequence with its context. Its cognate antigen is unknown. One end of the junction fails to match germline, which may point to a read error. The data are from a study of tumor and adjacent non-tumor tissue in lung cancer. Study-level points and caveats: Tumor TCR diversity, when higher, was linked to shorter survival. Normal lung showed higher cumulative top 100 clone frequency than tumor. Compared with tumor, normal lung showed significantly lower TCR diversity.

CDR3 length: 17 residues. Germline V gene data show CDR1 as MNHNS and CDR2 as SASEGT. This sample's RNA came from whole unsorted tissue. The normal lung tissue was taken more than 3 cm from the tumor edge. Donors were chemotherapy-naive, newly diagnosed lung cancer surgical patients in China, August–late 2014. TCRbeta libraries were built with three rounds of nested PCR, modified from ARM-PCR. TCRdb independently ran MiXCR on the multiplex PCR reads; one entry per CDR3 protein. The sample consists of 35,000 to 55,000 distinct CDR3 sequences, roughly 60% of them appearing once. The chain couples TRBV6-1 to TRBJ2-3; 11 positions match TRBD1. This sequence originates from a man aged 45-60 years with non-small cell lung cancer. Sequences were obtained from distant non-tumor lung tissue. The CDR3 coding sequence is TGTGCCAGCAGTGACCCCCAGGGACAGGGGGGAGTTCGATACGCAGTATTT. It is translated as CASSDPQGQGGVRYAVF.